One and the same sample provided the 3 T cell receptor beta chains below, sequenced in a study of vaccination and CD4 T cells after COVID-19. Oncomine TCR Beta short-read sequencing was applied to DNA from cultured CD4+ T cells. From the PCR reads, TCRdb called clonotypes with MiXCR, one entry per CDR3 protein. The sample records some 1,000 distinct CDR3 sequences, approximately 15% being singletons. Treatment noted: approximately nine-day PBMC culture with coronavirus spike peptide pools or control peptides (ViraFEST assay). According to the study, CD4+ T cells from the unexposed donor were gathered ahead of the COVID-19 pandemic (2011-2018). These receptors have no known antigen. Sample: CD4+ T cells from blood, cultured in vitro. The receptors were gathered from a human donor in good health.

In the case of this clonotype: This could be a read error, since a much larger clone is one nucleotide away. This chain links TRBV7-9 with TRBJ2-2; D may correspond to TRBD1 or TRBD2 (5 bases each). CDR3 length equals 17 residues. CDR1 and CDR2 from the germline V gene are SEHNR and FQNEAQ (reference sequence). The CDR3 sequence: CASSFEPGRGPTGEPFF. CDR3 nucleotide sequence: TGTGCCAGCAGCTTCGAGCCGGGTAGGGGCCCCACCGGGGAGCCGTTTTTT.

This rearrangement joins TRBV12-3 or TRBV12-4 to TRBJ1-4, with 7 bases that match TRBD1. V shed 6 bases, J shed 3 bases, and the junction held 4 bases outside the gene matches. The CDR3 spans 14 residues. CDR3 coding DNA: TGTGCCAGCAGCCTAGACAGGGCTAATGAAAAACTGTTTTTT. The encoded protein is CASSLDRANEKLFF.

This clonotype appeared a single time. A much bigger clone sits one base away, suggesting this may be a read error. V is TRBV20-1 and J is TRBJ2-4; no clear D gene. This CDR3 is 13 amino acids long. Germline-derived CDR1 and CDR2 are DFQATT and SNEGSKA (reference sequence). The CDR3 DNA follows: TGCAGTGCTCACGACACGACCAAAAACATTCAGCACTTC. Amino acids: CSAHDTTKNIQHF.